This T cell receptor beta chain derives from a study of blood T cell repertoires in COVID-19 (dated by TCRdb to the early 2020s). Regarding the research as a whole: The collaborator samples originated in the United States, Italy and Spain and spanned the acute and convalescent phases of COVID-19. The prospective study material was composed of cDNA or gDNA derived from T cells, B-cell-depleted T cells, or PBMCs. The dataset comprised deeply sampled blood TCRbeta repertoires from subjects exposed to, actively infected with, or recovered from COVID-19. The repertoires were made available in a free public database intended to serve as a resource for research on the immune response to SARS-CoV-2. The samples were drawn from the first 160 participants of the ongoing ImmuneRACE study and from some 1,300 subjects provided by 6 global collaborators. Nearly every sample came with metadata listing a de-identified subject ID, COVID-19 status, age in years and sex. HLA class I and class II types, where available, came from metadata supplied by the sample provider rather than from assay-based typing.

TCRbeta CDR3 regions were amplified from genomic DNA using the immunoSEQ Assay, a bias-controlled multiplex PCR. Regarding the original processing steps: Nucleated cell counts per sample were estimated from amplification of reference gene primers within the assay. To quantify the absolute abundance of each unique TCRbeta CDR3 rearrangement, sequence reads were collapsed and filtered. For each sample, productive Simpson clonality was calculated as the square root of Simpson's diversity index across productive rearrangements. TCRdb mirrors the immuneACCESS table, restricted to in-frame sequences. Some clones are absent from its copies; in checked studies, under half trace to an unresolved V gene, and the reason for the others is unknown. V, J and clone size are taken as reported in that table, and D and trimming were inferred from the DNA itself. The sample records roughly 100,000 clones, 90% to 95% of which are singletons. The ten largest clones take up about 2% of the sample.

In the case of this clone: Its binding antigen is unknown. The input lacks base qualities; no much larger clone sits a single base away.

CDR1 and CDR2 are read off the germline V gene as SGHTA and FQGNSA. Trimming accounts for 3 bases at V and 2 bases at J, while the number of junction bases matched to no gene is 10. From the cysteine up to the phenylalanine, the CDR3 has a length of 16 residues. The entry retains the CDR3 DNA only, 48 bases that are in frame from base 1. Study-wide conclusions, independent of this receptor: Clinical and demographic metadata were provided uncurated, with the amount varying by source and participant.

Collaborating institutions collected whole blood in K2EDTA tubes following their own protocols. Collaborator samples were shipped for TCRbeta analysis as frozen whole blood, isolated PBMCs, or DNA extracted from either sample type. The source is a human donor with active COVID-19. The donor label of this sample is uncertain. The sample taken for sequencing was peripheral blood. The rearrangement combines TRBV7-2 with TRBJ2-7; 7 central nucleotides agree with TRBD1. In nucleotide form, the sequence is TGTGCCAGCAGCTTCACAGGGGCCCACCTCACCTACGAGCAGTACTTC. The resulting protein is CASSFTGAHLTYEQYF. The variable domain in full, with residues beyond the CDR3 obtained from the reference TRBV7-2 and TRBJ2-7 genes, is GAGVSQSPSNKVTEKGKDVELRCDPISGHTALYWYRQSLGQGLEFLIYFQGNSAPDKSGLPSDRFSAERTGGSVSTLTIQRTQQEDSAVYLCASSFTGAHLTYEQYFGPGTRLTVT.